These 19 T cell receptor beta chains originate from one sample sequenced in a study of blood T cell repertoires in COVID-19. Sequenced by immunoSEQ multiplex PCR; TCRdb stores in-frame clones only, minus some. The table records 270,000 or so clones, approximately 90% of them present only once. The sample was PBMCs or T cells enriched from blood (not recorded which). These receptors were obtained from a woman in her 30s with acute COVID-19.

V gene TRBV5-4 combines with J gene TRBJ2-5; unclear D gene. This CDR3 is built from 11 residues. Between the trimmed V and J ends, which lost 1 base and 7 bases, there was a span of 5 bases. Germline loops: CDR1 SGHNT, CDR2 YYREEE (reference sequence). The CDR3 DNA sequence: TGTGCCAGCAGCTTGTCGGGGACCCAGTACTTC. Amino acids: CASSLSGTQYF.

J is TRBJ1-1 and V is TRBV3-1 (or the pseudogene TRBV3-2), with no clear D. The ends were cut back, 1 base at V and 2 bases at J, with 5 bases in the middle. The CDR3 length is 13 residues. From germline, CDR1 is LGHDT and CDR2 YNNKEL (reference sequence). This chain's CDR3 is CASSQGTNTEAFF. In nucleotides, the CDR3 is TGTGCCAGCAGCCAAGGTACAAACACTGAAGCTTTCTTT.

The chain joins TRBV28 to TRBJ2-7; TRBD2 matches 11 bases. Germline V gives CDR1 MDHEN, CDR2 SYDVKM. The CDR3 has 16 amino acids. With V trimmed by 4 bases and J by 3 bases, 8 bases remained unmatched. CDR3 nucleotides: TGTGCCAGCAGTTCACCAACTAGCGGGAGTGTCTACGAGCAGTACTTC. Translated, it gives CASSSPTSGSVYEQYF.

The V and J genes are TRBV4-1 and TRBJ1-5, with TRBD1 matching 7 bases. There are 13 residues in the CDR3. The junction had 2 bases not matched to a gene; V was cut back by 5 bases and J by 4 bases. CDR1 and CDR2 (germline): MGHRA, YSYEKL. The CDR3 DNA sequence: TGCGCCAGCAGCGGGACAGCTAATCAGCCCCAGCATTTT. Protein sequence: CASSGTANQPQHF.

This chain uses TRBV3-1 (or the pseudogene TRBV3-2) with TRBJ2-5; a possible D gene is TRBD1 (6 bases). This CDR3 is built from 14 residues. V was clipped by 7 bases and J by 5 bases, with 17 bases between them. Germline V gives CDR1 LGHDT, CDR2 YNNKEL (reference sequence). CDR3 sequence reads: CASTRTGIAETQYF. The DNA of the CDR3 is TGTGCCAGCACCAGAACAGGGATTGCTGAGACCCAGTACTTC.

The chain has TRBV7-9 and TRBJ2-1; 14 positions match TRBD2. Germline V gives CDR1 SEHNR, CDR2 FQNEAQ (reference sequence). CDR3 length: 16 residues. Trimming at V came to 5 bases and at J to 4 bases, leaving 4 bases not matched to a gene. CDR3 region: CASSPRTSGGYNEQFF. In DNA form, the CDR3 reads TGTGCCAGCAGCCCTCGGACTAGCGGGGGGTACAATGAGCAGTTCTTC.

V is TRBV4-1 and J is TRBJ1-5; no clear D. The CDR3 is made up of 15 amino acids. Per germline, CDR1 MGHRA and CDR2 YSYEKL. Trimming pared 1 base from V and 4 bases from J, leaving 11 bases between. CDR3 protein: CASSQVGRANQPQHF. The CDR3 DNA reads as TGCGCCAGCAGCCAAGTCGGGAGGGCAAATCAGCCCCAGCATTTT.

The DNA of the CDR3 is TGTGCCAGCAGACTCCCGAAAGGGGGCTACAACACCGGGGAGCTGTTTTTT. It is translated as CASRLPKGGYNTGELFF. The V and J genes are TRBV28 and TRBJ2-2, with TRBD1 matching over 7 bases. Germline values: CDR1 MDHEN, CDR2 SYDVKM. The CDR3 length is 17 residues. The ends lost 6 bases at V and 2 bases at J; junction bases unmatched: 12.

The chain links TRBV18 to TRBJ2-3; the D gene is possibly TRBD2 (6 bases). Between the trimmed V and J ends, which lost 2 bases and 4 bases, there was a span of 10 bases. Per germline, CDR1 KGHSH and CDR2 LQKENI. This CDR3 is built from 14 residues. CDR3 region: CASSPKEGPDTQYF. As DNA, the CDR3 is TGTGCCAGCTCACCAAAGGAGGGTCCAGATACGCAGTATTTT.

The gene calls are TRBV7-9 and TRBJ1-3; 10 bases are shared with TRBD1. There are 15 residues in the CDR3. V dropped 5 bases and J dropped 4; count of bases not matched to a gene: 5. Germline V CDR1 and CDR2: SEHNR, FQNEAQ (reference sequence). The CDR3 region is CASSPGQGNGNTIYF. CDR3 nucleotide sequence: TGTGCCAGCAGCCCGGGACAGGGGAACGGAAACACCATATATTTT. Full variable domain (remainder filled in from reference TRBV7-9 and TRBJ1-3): DTGVSQNPRHKITKRGQNVTFRCDPISEHNRLYWYRQTLGQGPEFLTYFQNEAQLEKSRLLSDRFSAERPKGSFSTLEIQRTEQGDSAMYLCASSPGQGNGNTIYFGEGSWLTVV.

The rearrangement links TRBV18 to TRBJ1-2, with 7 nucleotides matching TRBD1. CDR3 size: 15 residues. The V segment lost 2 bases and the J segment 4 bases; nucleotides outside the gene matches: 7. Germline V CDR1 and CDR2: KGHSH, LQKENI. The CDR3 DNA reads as TGTGCCAGCTCACCATCGACAGGGTTAAGCTATGGCTACACCTTC. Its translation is CASSPSTGLSYGYTF.

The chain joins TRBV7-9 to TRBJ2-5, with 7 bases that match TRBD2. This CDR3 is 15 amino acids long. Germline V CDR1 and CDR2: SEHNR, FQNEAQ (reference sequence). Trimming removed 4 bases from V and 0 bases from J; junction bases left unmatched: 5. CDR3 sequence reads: CASSSERGHQETQYF. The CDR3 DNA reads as TGTGCCAGCAGCTCGGAGCGGGGTCACCAAGAGACCCAGTACTTC.

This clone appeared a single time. The CDR3 DNA follows: TGTGCCAGCACCGATGGTCGGGAAGAGACCCAGTACTTC. Translating it yields CASTDGREETQYF. The chain uses TRBV28 and TRBJ2-5, with no clear D. This CDR3 has 13 amino acids. V was pared by 7 bases and J by 3 bases, with 12 bases between. The V gene's germline CDR1 is MDHEN and CDR2 SYDVKM.

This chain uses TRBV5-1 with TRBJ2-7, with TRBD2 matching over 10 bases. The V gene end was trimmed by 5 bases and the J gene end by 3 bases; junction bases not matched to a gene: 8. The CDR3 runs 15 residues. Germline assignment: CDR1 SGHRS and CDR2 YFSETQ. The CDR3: CASRIKREGYYEQYF. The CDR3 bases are TGCGCCAGCAGAATTAAGCGGGAGGGTTACTACGAGCAGTACTTC.

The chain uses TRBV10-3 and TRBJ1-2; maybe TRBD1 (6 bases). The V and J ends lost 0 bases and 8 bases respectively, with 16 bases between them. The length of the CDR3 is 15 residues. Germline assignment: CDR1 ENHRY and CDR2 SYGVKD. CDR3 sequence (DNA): TGTGCCATCAGTGAGTCGCCCCCTACAGGGTACGGCTACACCTTC. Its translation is CAISESPPTGYGYTF.

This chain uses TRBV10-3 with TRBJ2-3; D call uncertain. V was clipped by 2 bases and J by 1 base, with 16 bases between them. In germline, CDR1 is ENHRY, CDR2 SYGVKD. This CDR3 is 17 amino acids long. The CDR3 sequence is CAISETRSDRGTDTQYF. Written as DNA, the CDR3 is TGTGCCATCAGTGAGACGAGAAGCGATCGGGGCACAGATACGCAGTATTTT.

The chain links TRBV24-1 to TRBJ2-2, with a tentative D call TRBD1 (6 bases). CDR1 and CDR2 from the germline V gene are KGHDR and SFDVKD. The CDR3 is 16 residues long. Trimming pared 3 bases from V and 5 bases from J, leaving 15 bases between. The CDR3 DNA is TGTGCCACCAGTGATACCCAAGGACAGATAACCGGGGAGCTGTTTTTT. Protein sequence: CATSDTQGQITGELFF.

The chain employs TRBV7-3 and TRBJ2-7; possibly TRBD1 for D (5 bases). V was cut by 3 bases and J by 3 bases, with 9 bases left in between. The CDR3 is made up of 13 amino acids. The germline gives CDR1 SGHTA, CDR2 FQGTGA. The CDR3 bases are TGTGCCAGCAGCTTTATCCAGGGCTACGAGCAGTACTTC. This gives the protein CASSFIQGYEQYF. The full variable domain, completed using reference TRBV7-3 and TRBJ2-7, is GAGVSQTPSNKVTEKGKYVELRCDPISGHTALYWYRQSLGQGPEFLIYFQGTGAADDSGLPNDRFFAVRPEGSVSTLKIQRTERGDSAVYLCASSFIQGYEQYFGPGTRLTVT.

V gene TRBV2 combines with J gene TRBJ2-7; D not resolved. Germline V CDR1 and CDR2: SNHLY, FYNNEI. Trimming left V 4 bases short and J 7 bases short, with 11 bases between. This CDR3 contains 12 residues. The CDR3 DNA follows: TGTGCCAGCAGTGTACGGCAGACTGAGCAGTACTTC. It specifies CASSVRQTEQYF.